The 15 T cell receptor beta chains below all came from one sample that was sequenced in a study of T cells in Graves' hyperthyroidism and ophthalmopathy. RNA transcripts provided the source from which TCR beta CDR3 regions were amplified. A set of HTBI primers served as the primers for a first-round RT-PCR of the TCR CDR3. MiXCR, run by TCRdb on the multiplex PCR reads, gives a single entry per CDR3 protein. The sample contains 550,000 to 700,000 distinct CDR3 sequences, 35% to 55% of which appear only once. Specimen: peripheral blood or thyroid tissue (not recorded which). The receptors come from an adult woman with Graves' disease, either hyperthyroidism or ophthalmopathy (not recorded which).

The V and J genes are TRBV10-2 and TRBJ1-1; no reliable D call. From germline, CDR1 is WSHSY and CDR2 SAAADI. Trimming took off 4 bases at V and 6 bases at J, with 3 bases between the two ends. This CDR3 spans 10 amino acids. As DNA, the CDR3 is TGCGCCAGCAGTGGGGCTGAAGCTTTCTTT. This gives the protein CASSGAEAFF.

As regards this clonotype: Given a much more abundant clone one base away, this may be a read error. The chain employs TRBV29-1 and TRBJ1-1; TRBD1 is a possible D gene (5 bases). V was cut by 7 bases and J by 3 bases, with 12 bases left in between. The CDR3 length is 12 residues. The germline gives CDR1 SQVTM, CDR2 ANQGSEA. The CDR3 loop reads CSGGGVDTEAFF. CDR3 nucleotide sequence: TGCAGCGGGGGGGGAGTGGACACTGAAGCTTTCTTT.

This clonotype was seen only once. This chain joins TRBV20-1 and TRBJ2-7; TRBD2 is a possible D gene (6 bases). From germline, CDR1 is DFQATT and CDR2 SNEGSKA (reference sequence). This CDR3 has 14 residues. The V and J ends lost 1 base and 3 bases respectively, with 13 bases between them. The CDR3 spells CSARVTGVIYEQYF. In nucleotides, the CDR3 is TGCAGTGCTAGAGTCACGGGAGTGATCTACGAGCAGTACTTC.

The chain uses TRBV7-2 and TRBJ2-6; 8 bases fit TRBD1. J was trimmed by 4 bases and V by 5 bases; bases with no gene match: 10. The CDR3 consists of 17 residues. Germline loops: CDR1 SGHTA, CDR2 FQGNSA. The CDR3 nucleotides are TGTGCCAGCAGCATACGGACAGGGACGGACGGGGCCAACGTCCTGACTTTC. Its translation: CASSIRTGTDGANVLTF.

This clonotype was detected ten times or more. The chain employs TRBV6-5 and TRBJ2-7; TRBD1 agrees at 9 bases. The CDR3 has 15 residues. The germline V gene encodes CDR1 MNHEY and CDR2 SVGAGI. V shed 2 bases and J 5 bases; nucleotides not matched to a gene: 7. The DNA for the CDR3 is TGTGCCAGCAGTTACCGGGACAGGGCCTCGCACGAGCAGTACTTC. Its translation is CASSYRDRASHEQYF.

Points on this clonotype: This may be a read error, as it is one base from a much larger clone. The V and J genes are TRBV16 and TRBJ1-2, with D perhaps TRBD1 (6 bases). V lost 4 bases and J 4 bases, leaving 13 bases between the germline ends. Germline V gene sequence: CDR1 KGHSY, CDR2 FQNENV. CDR3 size: 14 residues. CDR3 nucleotides: TGTGCCAGCAGCCGAAACAGGGTAGTCTATGGCTACACCTTC. Encoded protein: CASSRNRVVYGYTF.

The chain has TRBV25-1 and TRBJ1-1, with D unresolved. The germline V and J ends were trimmed by 6 bases and 1 base, with 9 bases remaining between them. CDR1 and CDR2 from the germline V gene are MGHDK and SYGVNS. The CDR3 totals 13 residues. CDR3 sequence: CASRSISNTEAFF. In DNA, the CDR3 is TGTGCCAGCAGGAGCATTTCGAACACTGAAGCTTTCTTT.

This clonotype has only a few counts. The chain is built from TRBV7-2 and TRBJ2-2; the D call may be TRBD1 or TRBD2 (5 bases each). The CDR3 covers 14 residues. The V end was cut by 3 bases, the J end by 5 bases, with 10 bases between. Germline V gene sequence: CDR1 SGHTA, CDR2 FQGNSA. The CDR3 DNA is TGTGCCAGCAGCTTCCGGGACGGGACCGGGGAGCTGTTTTTT. It is translated as CASSFRDGTGELFF.

The V and J genes are TRBV6-5 and TRBJ1-2; D gene unclear. This CDR3 is 13 amino acids long. The germline V and J ends were trimmed by 4 bases and 7 bases, with 13 bases remaining between them. Germline V gene lookup returns CDR1 MNHEY and CDR2 SVGAGI. CDR3 DNA: TGTGCCAGCAGTTTTGGCGGGGATAGTGGCTACACCTTC. Protein product: CASSFGGDSGYTF.

The chain has TRBV20-1 and TRBJ1-4; D is undetermined. Germline values: CDR1 DFQATT, CDR2 SNEGSKA (reference sequence). Trimming pared 4 bases from V and 4 bases from J, leaving 7 bases between. The CDR3 totals 12 residues. CDR3 nucleotides: TGCAGTGCTACCGGGAGTAATGAAAAACTGTTTTTT. Its translation is CSATGSNEKLFF.

There are many counts of this clonotype. J is TRBJ1-1 and V is TRBV2, with 7 bases aligning to TRBD1. Trimming took 5 bases from V and 4 from J; bases not matched to a gene: 7. From germline, CDR1 is SNHLY and CDR2 FYNNEI. The length of the CDR3 is 14 residues. The DNA for the CDR3 is TGTGCCAGCAGTAGACAGGGTGAGGGCACTGAAGCTTTCTTT. Translation gives CASSRQGEGTEAFF.

The sample holds a few counts of this clonotype. The chain carries TRBV10-3 and TRBJ2-5; D may correspond to TRBD1 or TRBD2 (5 bases each). CDR3 size: 14 residues. The germline gives CDR1 ENHRY, CDR2 SYGVKD. V shed 3 bases and J shed 1 base, with 9 bases lying between them. The CDR3, as DNA: TGTGCCATCAGTGACCGAGGGGCCCAAGAGACCCAGTACTTC. This codes for CAISDRGAQETQYF.

Comment on this clonotype: The junction does not match germline at one end; this may be a read error. The V call is TRBV10-1, the J call TRBJ1-2, with TRBD1 matching over 10 bases. Germline V gene data show CDR1 as WNHNN and CDR2 as SYGVQD (reference sequence). The CDR3 runs 14 residues. CDR3 DNA sequence: TGCACCAGCAGTGAAGGACAGGGGGTTCTTGGCTACACCTTC. This gives the protein CTSSEGQGVLGYTF.

This clonotype has ten or more counts. This rearrangement joins TRBV10-1 to TRBJ2-2, with D possibly called TRBD1 or TRBD2 (6 bases each). The CDR3 has 15 amino acids. The V gene lost 2 bases and the J gene lost 3 bases, with 10 bases spanning the gap. The germline gives CDR1 WNHNN, CDR2 SYGVQD (reference sequence). This CDR3 is CASSERRGDTGELFF. The CDR3 DNA reads as TGCGCCAGCAGTGAGAGAAGGGGGGACACCGGGGAGCTGTTTTTT.

This clonotype was seen just once. The chain carries TRBV19 and TRBJ1-1; D is uncertain. Germline CDR1 and CDR2: LNHDA and SQIVND (reference sequence). The CDR3 sequence is 13 residues long. The V and J ends lost 4 bases and 6 bases respectively, with 12 bases between them. For the CDR3, the DNA is TGTGCCAGTAGTACCCGATTAGTATCTGAAGCTTTCTTT. This translates into CASSTRLVSEAFF.